Presented here are 6 T cell receptor beta chains from one specimen sequenced in a study of blood T cell repertoires in COVID-19. TCRdb keeps only in-frame clones here, not all; method: immunoSEQ multiplex PCR. The profile shows roughly 96,000 clones, about 81% of them singletons. Specimen: peripheral blood. The receptor source for this set is a man aged 80 or over with acute or convalescent COVID-19.

The rearrangement uses TRBV19 and TRBJ1-2; 7 nucleotides line up with TRBD1. Germline V gene data show CDR1 as LNHDA and CDR2 as SQIVND (reference sequence). CDR3 size: 15 residues. The V gene end was trimmed by 4 bases and the J gene end by 0 bases; junction bases not matched to a gene: 5. In nucleotides, the CDR3 is TGTGCCAGTAGTACCGGGACAGTTACTAACTATGGCTACACCTTC. Its translation is CASSTGTVTNYGYTF.

The CDR3 reads CASSYAPGQGNGYTF. The CDR3 nucleotides are TGTGCCAGCAGTTACGCCCCTGGACAGGGGAACGGCTACACCTTC. The rearrangement uses TRBV6-2 or TRBV6-3 and TRBJ1-2, with 9 nucleotides matching TRBD1. The CDR3 runs 15 residues. The ends lost 2 bases at V and 8 bases at J; junction bases unmatched: 9. Germline assignment: CDR1 MNHEY and CDR2 SVGEGT.

This CDR3 reads CASSFGLAGAQYF. CDR3 coding DNA: TGTGCCAGTAGTTTCGGACTAGCGGGGGCCCAGTACTTC. V usage is TRBV19 and J usage is TRBJ2-5; 13 bases match TRBD2. Germline V lookup: CDR1 LNHDA, CDR2 SQIVND (reference sequence). Trimming cost V 5 bases and J 9 bases; bases outside gene matches: 3. The CDR3 loop spans 13 amino acids.

The chain carries TRBV18 and TRBJ1-6, with TRBD1 matching 10 bases. The CDR3 totals 15 residues. Germline loops: CDR1 KGHSH, CDR2 LQKENI. The V gene end was trimmed by 5 bases and the J gene end by 7 bases; junction bases not matched to a gene: 5. The CDR3 nucleotides read TGTGCCAGCTCAGAAGACAGGGGGCACAATTCACCCCTCCACTTT. It codes for CASSEDRGHNSPLHF.

This clone has more than one count but fewer than ten. The rearrangement joins TRBV7-8 to TRBJ1-4; D gene ambiguous. V gave up 1 base and J gave up 8 bases, with 5 bases separating them. The CDR3 runs 12 residues. The V gene's germline CDR1 is SGHVS and CDR2 FQNEAQ. CDR3 DNA sequence: TGTGCCAGCAGCTTAGAGCGGGAAAAACTGTTTTTT. This codes for CASSLEREKLFF.

This chain connects TRBV11-2 to TRBJ2-7; 10 positions match TRBD2. With V trimmed by 5 bases and J by 5 bases, 12 bases remained unmatched. The germline V gene has CDR1 SGHAT and CDR2 FQNNGV. The CDR3 totals 16 residues. This CDR3 is CASSTWGAGGRDEQYF. The CDR3 DNA sequence: TGTGCCAGCAGCACTTGGGGAGCGGGAGGGAGGGACGAGCAGTACTTC.